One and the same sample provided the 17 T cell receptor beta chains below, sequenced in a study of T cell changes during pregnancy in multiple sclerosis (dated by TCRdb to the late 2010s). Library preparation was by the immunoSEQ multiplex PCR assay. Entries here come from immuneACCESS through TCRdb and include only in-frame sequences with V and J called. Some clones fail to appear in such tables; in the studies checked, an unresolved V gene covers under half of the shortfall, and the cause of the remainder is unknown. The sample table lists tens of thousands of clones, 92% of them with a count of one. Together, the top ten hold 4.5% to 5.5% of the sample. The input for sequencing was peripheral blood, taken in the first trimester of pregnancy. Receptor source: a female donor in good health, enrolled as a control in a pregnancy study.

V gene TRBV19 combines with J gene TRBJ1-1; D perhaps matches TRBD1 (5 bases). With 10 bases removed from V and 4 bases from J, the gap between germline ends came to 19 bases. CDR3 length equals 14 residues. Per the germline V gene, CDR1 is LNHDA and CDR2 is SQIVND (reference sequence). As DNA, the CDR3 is TGTGCCACTCATAGTGGTGGGGCTAGCACTGAAGCTTTCTTT. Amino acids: CATHSGGASTEAFF.

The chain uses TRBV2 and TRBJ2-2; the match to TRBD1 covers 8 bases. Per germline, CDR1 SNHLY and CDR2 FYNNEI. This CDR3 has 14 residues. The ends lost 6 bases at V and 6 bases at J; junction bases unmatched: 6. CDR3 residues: CASSLQGVAGELFF. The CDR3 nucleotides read TGTGCCAGCAGCCTACAGGGGGTGGCCGGGGAGCTGTTTTTT.

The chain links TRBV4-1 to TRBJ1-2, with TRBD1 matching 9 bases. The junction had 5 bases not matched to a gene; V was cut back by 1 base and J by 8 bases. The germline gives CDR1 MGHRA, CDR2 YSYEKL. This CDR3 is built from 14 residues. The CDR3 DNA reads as TGCGCCAGCAGCCAAGGGGGACAGGGAGAGGGCTACACCTTC. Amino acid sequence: CASSQGGQGEGYTF.

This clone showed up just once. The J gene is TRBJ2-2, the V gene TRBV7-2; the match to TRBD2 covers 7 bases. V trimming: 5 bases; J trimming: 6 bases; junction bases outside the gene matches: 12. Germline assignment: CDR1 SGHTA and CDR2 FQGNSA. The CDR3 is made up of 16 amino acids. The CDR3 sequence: CASSHLRAGTSGELFF. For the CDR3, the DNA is TGTGCCAGCAGCCACTTGAGAGCGGGAACCTCCGGGGAGCTGTTTTTT. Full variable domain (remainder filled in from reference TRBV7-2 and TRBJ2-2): GAGVSQSPSNKVTEKGKDVELRCDPISGHTALYWYRQSLGQGLEFLIYFQGNSAPDKSGLPSDRFSAERTGGSVSTLTIQRTQQEDSAVYLCASSHLRAGTSGELFFGEGSRLTVL.

CDR3 protein: CASSFGDRGPQETQYF. The CDR3, as DNA: TGTGCCAGCAGTTTCGGCGACAGGGGCCCCCAAGAGACCCAGTACTTC. V and J are TRBV27 and TRBJ2-5, with 8 bases matching TRBD1. The CDR3 loop spans 16 amino acids. Trimming removed 3 bases from V and 1 base from J; junction bases left unmatched: 7. The germline V gene encodes CDR1 MNHEY and CDR2 SMNVEV (reference sequence).

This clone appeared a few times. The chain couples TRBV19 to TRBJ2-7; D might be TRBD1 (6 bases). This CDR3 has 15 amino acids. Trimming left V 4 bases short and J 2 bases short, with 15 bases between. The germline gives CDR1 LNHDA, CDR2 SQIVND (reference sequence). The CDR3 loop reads CASSNIRDTPYEQYF. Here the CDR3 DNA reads TGTGCCAGTAGTAATATTCGGGACACCCCCTACGAGCAGTACTTC.

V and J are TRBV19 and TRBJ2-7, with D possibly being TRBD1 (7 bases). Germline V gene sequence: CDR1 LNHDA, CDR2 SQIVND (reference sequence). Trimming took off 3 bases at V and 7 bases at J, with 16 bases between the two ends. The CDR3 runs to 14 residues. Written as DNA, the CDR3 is TGTGCCAGTAGTATGGTCCAGGGGGGCGGGGAGCAGTACTTC. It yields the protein CASSMVQGGGEQYF.

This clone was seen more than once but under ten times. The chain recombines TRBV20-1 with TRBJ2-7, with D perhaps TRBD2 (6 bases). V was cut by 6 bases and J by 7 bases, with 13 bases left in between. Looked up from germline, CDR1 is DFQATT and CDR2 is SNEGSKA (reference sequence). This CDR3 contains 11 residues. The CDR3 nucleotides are TGCAGTGCGGGGGGTCAGGAGGAGCAGTACTTC. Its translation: CSAGGQEEQYF.

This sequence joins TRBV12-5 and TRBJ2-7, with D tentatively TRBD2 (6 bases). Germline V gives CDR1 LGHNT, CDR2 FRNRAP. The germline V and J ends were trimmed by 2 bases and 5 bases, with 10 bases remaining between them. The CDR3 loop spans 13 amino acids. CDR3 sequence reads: CASGLRGLDEQYF. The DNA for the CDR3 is TGTGCTAGTGGTTTGAGGGGACTCGACGAGCAGTACTTC.

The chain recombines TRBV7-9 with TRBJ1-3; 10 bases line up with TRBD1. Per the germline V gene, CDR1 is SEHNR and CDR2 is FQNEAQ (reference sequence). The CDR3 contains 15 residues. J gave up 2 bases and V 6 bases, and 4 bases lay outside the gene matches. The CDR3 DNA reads TGTGCCAGCAGTCGGACAGGGGGGGCTGGAAACACCATATATTTT. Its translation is CASSRTGGAGNTIYF.

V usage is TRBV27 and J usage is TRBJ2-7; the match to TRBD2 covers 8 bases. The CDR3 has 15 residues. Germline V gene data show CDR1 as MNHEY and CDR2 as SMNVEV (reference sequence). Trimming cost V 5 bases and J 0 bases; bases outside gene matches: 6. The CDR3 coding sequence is TGTGCCAGCAGTCCGCTAGCGGGTACCTCCTACGAGCAGTACTTC. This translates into CASSPLAGTSYEQYF.

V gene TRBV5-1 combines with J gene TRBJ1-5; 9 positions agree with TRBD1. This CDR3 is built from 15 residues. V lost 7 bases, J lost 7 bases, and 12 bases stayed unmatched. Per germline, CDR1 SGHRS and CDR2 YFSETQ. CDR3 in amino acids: CASARPTGGDQPQHF. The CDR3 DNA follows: TGCGCCAGCGCCCGCCCGACAGGGGGGGACCAGCCCCAGCATTTT.

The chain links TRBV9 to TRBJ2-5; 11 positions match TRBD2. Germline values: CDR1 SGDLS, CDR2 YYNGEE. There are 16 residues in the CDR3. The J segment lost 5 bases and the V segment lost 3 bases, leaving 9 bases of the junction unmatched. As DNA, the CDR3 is TGTGCCAGCAGCGCGGGACTAGCGGAGGAAATGGAGACCCAGTACTTC. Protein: CASSAGLAEEMETQYF.

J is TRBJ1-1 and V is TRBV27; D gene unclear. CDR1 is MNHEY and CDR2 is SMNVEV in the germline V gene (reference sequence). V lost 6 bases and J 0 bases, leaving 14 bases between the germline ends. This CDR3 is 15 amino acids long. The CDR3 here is CASSPRGSVNTEAFF. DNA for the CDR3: TGTGCCAGCAGCCCCCGGGGTTCTGTGAACACTGAAGCTTTCTTT.

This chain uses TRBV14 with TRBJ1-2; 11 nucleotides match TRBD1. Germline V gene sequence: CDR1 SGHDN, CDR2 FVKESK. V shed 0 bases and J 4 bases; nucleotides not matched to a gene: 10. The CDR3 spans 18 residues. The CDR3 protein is CASSQDFRRTGGVYGYTF. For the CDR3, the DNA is TGTGCCAGCAGCCAAGATTTTCGGAGGACAGGGGGCGTCTATGGCTACACCTTC.

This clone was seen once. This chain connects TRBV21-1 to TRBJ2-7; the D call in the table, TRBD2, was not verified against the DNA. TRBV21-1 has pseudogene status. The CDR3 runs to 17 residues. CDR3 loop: CASSHGGLAERYYEQYF. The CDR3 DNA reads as TGTGCCAGCAGCCACGGTGGGCTAGCGGAGAGATACTACGAGCAGTACTTC.

Here the CDR3 reads CASSPLLLAATTYEQYF. In nucleotides, the CDR3 is TGTGCCAGCAGTCCTCTCCTACTAGCAGCGACTACCTACGAGCAGTACTTC. The genes are TRBV27 and TRBJ2-7, with a tentative D call TRBD2 (6 bases). The CDR3 length is 17 residues. CDR1 MNHEY and CDR2 SMNVEV come from the germline V gene (reference sequence). V gave up 5 bases and J gave up 2 bases, with 22 bases separating them.